The 3 T cell receptor beta chains below all came from one sample that was sequenced in a study of OX40 agonist ivuxolimab in advanced cancers. Measured with immunoSEQ multiplex PCR; TCRdb has only the in-frame clones, and not every one. The sample holds about 93,000 clones, 89% seen once. Material: CD4+ or CD8+ T cells sorted from blood, obtained in a trial of the OX40 agonist ivuxolimab. These receptors came from an adult with an advanced solid tumor such as melanoma, head and neck, liver or kidney cancer.

The sample holds a few counts of this clone. V usage is TRBV2 and J usage is TRBJ1-2; D ambiguous. V dropped 3 bases and J dropped 0 bases, with 8 bases sitting between them. Germline V lookup: CDR1 SNHLY, CDR2 FYNNEI. The CDR3 loop spans 14 amino acids. The CDR3 sequence is CASSDTSSNYGYTF. Here the CDR3 DNA reads TGTGCCAGCAGTGACACGTCTTCTAACTATGGCTACACCTTC.

The chain is built from TRBV30 and TRBJ2-7; TRBD2 is a possible D gene (6 bases). Between the trimmed V and J ends, which lost 0 bases and 0 bases, there was a span of 9 bases. The germline V gene has CDR1 GTSNPN and CDR2 SVGIG (reference sequence). The CDR3 consists of 14 residues. In DNA, the CDR3 is TGTGCCTGGAGTGTACGCGGGATCTCCTACGAGCAGTACTTC. Protein: CAWSVRGISYEQYF.

The chain uses TRBV19 and TRBJ1-1; D gene unclear. The germline gives CDR1 LNHDA, CDR2 SQIVND (reference sequence). The CDR3 has 14 residues. With 4 bases removed from V and 0 bases from J, the gap between germline ends came to 9 bases. The CDR3 protein is CASSKAGMNTEAFF. The CDR3 DNA reads as TGTGCCAGTAGTAAGGCCGGAATGAACACTGAAGCTTTCTTT.